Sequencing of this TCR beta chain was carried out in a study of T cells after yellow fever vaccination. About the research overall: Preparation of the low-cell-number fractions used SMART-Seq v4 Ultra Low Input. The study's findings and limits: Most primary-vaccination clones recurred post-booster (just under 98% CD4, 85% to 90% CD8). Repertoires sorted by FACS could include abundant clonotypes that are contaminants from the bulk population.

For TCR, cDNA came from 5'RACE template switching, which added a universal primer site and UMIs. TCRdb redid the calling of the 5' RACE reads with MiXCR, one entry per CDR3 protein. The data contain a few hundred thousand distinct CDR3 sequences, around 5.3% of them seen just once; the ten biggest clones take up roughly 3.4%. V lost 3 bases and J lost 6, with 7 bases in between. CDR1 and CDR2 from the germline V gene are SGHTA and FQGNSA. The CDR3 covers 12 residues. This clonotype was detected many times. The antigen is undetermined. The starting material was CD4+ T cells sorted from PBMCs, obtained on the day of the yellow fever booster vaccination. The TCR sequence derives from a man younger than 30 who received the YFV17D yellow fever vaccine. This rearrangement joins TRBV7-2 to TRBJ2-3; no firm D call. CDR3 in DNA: TGTGCCAGCAGCTTTTCCCGCGATACGCAGTATTTT. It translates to CASSFSRDTQYF.